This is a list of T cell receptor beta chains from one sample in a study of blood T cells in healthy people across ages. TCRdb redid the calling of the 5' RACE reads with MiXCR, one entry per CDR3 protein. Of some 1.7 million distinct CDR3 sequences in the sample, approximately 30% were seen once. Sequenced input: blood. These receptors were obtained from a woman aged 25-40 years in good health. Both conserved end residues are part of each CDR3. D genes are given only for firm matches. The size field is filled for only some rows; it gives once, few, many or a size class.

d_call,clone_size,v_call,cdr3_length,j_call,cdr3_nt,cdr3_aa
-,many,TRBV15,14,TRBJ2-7,TGTGCCACCAGCAGAGGGGGGAGCTCCTACGAGCAGTACTTC,CATSRGGSSYEQYF
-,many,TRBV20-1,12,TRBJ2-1,TGCAGTGCTAGGGGGCTTTACAATGAGCAGTTCTTC,CSARGLYNEQFF
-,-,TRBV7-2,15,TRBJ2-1,TGTGCCAGCAGCTTAGTCCAGACCAACTACAATGAGCAGTTCTTC,CASSLVQTNYNEQFF
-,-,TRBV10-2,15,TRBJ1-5,TGCGCCAGCAGTCCCTCCGGGACACTTAATCAGCCCCAGCATTTT,CASSPSGTLNQPQHF
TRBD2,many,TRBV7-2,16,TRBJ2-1,TGTGCCAGCAGCTTAGGCAGCGGGGCCCCCTACAATGAGCAGTTCTTC,CASSLGSGAPYNEQFF
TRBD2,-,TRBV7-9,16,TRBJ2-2,TGTGCCAGCAGCAAAACTAGCGGGGGATACACCGGGGAGCTGTTTTTT,CASSKTSGGYTGELFF
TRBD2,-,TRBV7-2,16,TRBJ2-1,TGTGCCAGCAGGCGGAATTCCGGGACTAGCGTCCAAGAGCAGTTCTTC,CASRRNSGTSVQEQFF
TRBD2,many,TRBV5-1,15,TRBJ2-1,TGCGCCAGCAGCTTCCCTAGCGGGGTCAACAATGAGCAGTTCTTC,CASSFPSGVNNEQFF
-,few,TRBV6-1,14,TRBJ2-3,TGTGCCAGCAGTCCGGGATCCAACACAGATACGCAGTATTTT,CASSPGSNTDTQYF
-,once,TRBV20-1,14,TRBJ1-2,TGCAGTGCTAGAGGAGGGGGACTCGCCTATGGCTACACCTTC,CSARGGGLAYGYTF
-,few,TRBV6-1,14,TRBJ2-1,TGTGCCAGCAGTGAAATTGGCGCGGGCGATGAGCAGTTCTTC,CASSEIGAGDEQFF
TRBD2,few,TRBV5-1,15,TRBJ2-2,TGCGCCAGTACAACTAGCGGGAGGAACACCGGGGAGCTGTTTTTT,CASTTSGRNTGELFF
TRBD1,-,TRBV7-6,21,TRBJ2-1,TGTGCCAGCAGCTTAGGGCCGGGCAGGGGGCCCGAGGCGAGCCCCTACAATGAGCAGTTCTTC,CASSLGPGRGPEASPYNEQFF
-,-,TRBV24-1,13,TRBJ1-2,TGTGCCACCAGGGGCGAAGGGGTCTATGGCTACACCTTC,CATRGEGVYGYTF
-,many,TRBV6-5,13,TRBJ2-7,TGTGCCAGCAGACGACCCGCAGGGGACGAGCAGTACTTC,CASRRPAGDEQYF
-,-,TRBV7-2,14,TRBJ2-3,TGTGCCAGCAGCACCCGAGCGCGCACAGATACGCAGTATTTT,CASSTRARTDTQYF
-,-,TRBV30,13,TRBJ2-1,TGTGCCTGGAGAGGCGGAATCTACAATGAGCAGTTCTTC,CAWRGGIYNEQFF
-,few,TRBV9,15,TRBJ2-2,TGTGCCAGCAGCGTAGATTCGTTGAACACCGGGGAGCTGTTTTTT,CASSVDSLNTGELFF
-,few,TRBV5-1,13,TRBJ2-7,TGCGCCAGCAGCTTGCCGGGGCAGAGCGAGCAGTACTTC,CASSLPGQSEQYF
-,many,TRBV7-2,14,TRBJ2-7,TGTGCCAGCAGCTTAGAGGACTCCCCCTACGAGCAGTACTTC,CASSLEDSPYEQYF
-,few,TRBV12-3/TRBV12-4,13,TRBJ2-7,TGTGCCAGCAGATCACTAGGGGAATACGAGCAGTACTTC,CASRSLGEYEQYF
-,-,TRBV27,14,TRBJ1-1,TGTGCCAGCAGTTTAATCGGCAGGGAGACTGAAGCTTTCTTT,CASSLIGRETEAFF
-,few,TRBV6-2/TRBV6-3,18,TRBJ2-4,TGTGCCAGCAGTTACTCGGAATTACGGGACGGTTCCAAAAACATTCAGTACTTC,CASSYSELRDGSKNIQYF
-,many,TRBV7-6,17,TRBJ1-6,TGTGCCAGCAGCTTAGGCGCAGGGGACTCCTATAATTCACCCCTCCACTTT,CASSLGAGDSYNSPLHF
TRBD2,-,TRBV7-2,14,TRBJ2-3,TGTGCCAGCAGCTGGGGCGGGGGGTTAGATACGCAGTATTTT,CASSWGGGLDTQYF
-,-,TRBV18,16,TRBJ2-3,TGTGCCAGCTCACCAATGCAGATCACTAGCACAGATACGCAGTATTTT,CASSPMQITSTDTQYF
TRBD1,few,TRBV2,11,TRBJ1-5,TGTGCCAGCAGGGACAGGGGGCCCCAGCATTTT,CASRDRGPQHF
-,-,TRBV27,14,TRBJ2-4,TGTGCCAGCAGTCTCGGGACTTCCTCGAACATTCAGTACTTC,CASSLGTSSNIQYF
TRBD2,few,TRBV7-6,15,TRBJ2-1,TGTGCCAGCAGCTCGACGGGACTAGCGGGCAATGAGCAGTTCTTC,CASSSTGLAGNEQFF
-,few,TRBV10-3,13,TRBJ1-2,TGTGCCGGAAAACGGCCTCAAAACTATGGCTACACCTTC,CAGKRPQNYGYTF
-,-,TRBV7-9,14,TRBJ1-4,TGTGCCAGCAGCCCAGTGCGGGGGCGGGAAAAACTGTTTTTT,CASSPVRGREKLFF
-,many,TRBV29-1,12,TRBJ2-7,TGCAGCGCGAGTACAGGGAAATACGAGCAGTACTTC,CSASTGKYEQYF
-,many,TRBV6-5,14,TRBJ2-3,TGTGCCAGCAGAAGACAGGCGACTCCAGATACGCAGTATTTT,CASRRQATPDTQYF
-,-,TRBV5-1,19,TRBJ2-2,TGCGCCAGCAGCCAGTACTCACAGGGCTTTAACTGGAACACCGGGGAGCTGTTTTTT,CASSQYSQGFNWNTGELFF
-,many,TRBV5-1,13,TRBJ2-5,TGTGCCAGCAGCTTGGAGGGCTTGGAGACCCAGTACTTC,CASSLEGLETQYF
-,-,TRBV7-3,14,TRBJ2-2,TGTGCCAGCAGCCTTGGACAGTTTTCCGGGGAGCTGTTTTTT,CASSLGQFSGELFF
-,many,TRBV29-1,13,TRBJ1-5,TGCAGCGTTTTGGGGGCCTCCAATCAGCCCCAGCATTTT,CSVLGASNQPQHF
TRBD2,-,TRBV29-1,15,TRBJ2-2,TGCAGCGTTGAAGAGCTAGCGGGGGGCACCGGGGAGCTGTTTTTT,CSVEELAGGTGELFF
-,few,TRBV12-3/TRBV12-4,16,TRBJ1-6,TGTGCCAGCAGTTTGGGACGCTCGGTCCGTAATTCACCCCTCCACTTT,CASSLGRSVRNSPLHF